This T cell receptor (beta chain) was profiled in a study of T cells expressing NK-cell markers. Study-wide context: Obtained from sorted CD3+CD56+NKG2C+, CD3+CD56+NKG2C- and CD3+CD56-NKG2C+ T cells were the TCR beta repertoires. Sequencing covered eight donors, seven HCMV-seropositive and one seronegative. General observations from the study: A few of the donors also had these clonotypes leading their CD3+CD56-NKG2C+ fraction.

The CDR3 is 16 amino acids. Germline V gives CDR1 LGHDT, CDR2 YNNKEL (reference sequence). Notes on this clonotype: Its antigen is unidentified.

TCRdb re-called the 5' RACE reads and catalogs CDR3 proteins one per entry, DNA excluded. Its clone listing holds about 260,000 distinct CDR3 sequences. V usage is TRBV3-1 and J usage is TRBJ2-7; TCRdb calls TRBD1, which cannot be checked without DNA. The sequence came from a woman between 18 and 70 years old in good health. The sample consisted of blood T cells: a sorted CD56 or NKG2C T cell subset, CD4+ or CD8+ T cells, or bulk PBMC T cells (not recorded which). CDR3 protein: CASSPSSPGTTYEQYF.